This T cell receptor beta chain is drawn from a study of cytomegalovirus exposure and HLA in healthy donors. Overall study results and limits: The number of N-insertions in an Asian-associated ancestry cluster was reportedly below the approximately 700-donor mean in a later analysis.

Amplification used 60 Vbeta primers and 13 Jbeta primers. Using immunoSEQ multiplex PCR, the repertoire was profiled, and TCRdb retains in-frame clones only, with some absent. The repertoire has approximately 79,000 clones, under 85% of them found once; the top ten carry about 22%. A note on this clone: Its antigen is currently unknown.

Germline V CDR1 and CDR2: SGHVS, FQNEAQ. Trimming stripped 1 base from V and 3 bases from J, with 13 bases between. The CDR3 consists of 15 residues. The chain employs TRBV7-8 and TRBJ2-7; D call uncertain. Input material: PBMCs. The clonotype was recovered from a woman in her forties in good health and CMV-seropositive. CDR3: CASSLEPSRDYEQYF. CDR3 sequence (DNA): TGTGCCAGCAGCTTAGAACCTTCGCGTGACTACGAGCAGTACTTC.